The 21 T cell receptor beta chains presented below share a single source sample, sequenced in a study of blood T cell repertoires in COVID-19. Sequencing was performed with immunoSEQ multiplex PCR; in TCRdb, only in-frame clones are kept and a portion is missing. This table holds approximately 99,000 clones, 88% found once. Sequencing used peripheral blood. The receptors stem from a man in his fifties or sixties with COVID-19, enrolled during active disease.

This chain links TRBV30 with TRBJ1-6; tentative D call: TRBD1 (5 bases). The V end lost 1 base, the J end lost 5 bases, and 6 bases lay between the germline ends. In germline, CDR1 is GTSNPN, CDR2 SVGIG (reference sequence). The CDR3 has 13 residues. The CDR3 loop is CAWSAGNNSPLHF. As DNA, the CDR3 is TGTGCCTGGAGTGCAGGGAATAATTCACCCCTCCACTTT.

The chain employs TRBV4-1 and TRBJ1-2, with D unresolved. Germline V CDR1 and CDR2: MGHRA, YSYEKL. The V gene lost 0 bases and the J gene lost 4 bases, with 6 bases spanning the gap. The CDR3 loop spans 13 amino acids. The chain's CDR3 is CASSQDSLYGYTF. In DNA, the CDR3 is TGCGCCAGCAGCCAAGATTCCCTCTATGGCTACACCTTC.

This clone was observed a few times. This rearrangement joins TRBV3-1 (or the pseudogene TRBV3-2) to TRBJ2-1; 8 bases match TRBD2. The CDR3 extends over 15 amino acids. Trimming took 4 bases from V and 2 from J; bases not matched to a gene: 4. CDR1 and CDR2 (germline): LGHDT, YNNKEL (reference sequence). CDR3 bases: TGTGCCAGCAGCCCAATCGGGGGGGCCTACAATGAGCAGTTCTTC. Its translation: CASSPIGGAYNEQFF.

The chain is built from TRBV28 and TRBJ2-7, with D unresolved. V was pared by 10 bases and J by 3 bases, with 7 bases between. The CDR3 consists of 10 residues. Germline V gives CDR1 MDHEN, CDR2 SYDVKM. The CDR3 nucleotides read TGTGCCACTTTTTTCTACGAGCAGTACTTC. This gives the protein CATFFYEQYF. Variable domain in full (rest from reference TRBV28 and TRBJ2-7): DVKVTQSSRYLVKRTGEKVFLECVQDMDHENMFWYRQDPGLGLRLIYFSYDVKMKEKGDIPEGYSVSREKKERFSLILESASTNQTSMYLCATFFYEQYFGPGTRLTVT.

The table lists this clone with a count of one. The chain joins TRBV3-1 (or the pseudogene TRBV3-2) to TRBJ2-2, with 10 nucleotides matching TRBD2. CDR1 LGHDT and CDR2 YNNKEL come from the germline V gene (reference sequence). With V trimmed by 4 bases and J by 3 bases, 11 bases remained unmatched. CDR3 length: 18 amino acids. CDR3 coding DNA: TGTGCCAGCAGCCGTAGAAGACTAGCGGGCCAAGACACCGGGGAGCTGTTTTTT. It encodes CASSRRRLAGQDTGELFF.

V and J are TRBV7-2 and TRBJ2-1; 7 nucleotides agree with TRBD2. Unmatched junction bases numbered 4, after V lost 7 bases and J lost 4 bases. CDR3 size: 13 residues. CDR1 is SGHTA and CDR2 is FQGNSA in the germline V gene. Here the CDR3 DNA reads TGTGCCAGCAAGCCCGGGGGGTACAATGAGCAGTTCTTC. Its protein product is CASKPGGYNEQFF.

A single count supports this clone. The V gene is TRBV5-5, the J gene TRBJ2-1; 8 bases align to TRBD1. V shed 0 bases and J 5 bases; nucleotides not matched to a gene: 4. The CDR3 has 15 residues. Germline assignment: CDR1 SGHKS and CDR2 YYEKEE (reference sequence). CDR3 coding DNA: TGTGCCAGCAGCTTGGACAGGGGGTATAACAATGAGCAGTTCTTC. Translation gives CASSLDRGYNNEQFF.

In DNA form, the CDR3 reads TGTGCCAGTAGTCTCGCGGGGGGGCCGTCAGATACGCAGTATTTT. Translating it yields CASSLAGGPSDTQYF. The chain couples TRBV19 to TRBJ2-3; 9 nucleotides match TRBD2. The CDR3 has 15 amino acids. V was clipped by 5 bases and J by 4 bases; unmatched bases: 7. Germline CDR1 is LNHDA and CDR2 is SQIVND (reference sequence).

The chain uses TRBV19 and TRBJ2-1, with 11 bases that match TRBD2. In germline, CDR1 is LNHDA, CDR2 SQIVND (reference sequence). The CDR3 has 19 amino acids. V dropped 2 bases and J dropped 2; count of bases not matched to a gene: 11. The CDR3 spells CASSILSVASGGTYNEQFF. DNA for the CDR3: TGTGCCAGTAGTATACTCTCGGTGGCTAGCGGGGGGACCTACAATGAGCAGTTCTTC.

The CDR3, as DNA: TGTGCCTGGAGCCCGGGCCCAAGCGGTGAAAAACTGTTTTTT. This encodes CAWSPGPSGEKLFF. The V and J genes are TRBV30 and TRBJ1-4; D is unclear. CDR1 is GTSNPN and CDR2 is SVGIG in the germline V gene (reference sequence). The CDR3 is made up of 14 amino acids. V lost 3 bases, J lost 7 bases, and 15 bases lay in between.

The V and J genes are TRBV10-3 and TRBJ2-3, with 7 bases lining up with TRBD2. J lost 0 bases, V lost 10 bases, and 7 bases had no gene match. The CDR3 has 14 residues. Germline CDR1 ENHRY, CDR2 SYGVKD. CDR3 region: CATTLADSTDTQYF. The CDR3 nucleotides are TGTGCCACCACTCTAGCGGACAGCACAGATACGCAGTATTTT.

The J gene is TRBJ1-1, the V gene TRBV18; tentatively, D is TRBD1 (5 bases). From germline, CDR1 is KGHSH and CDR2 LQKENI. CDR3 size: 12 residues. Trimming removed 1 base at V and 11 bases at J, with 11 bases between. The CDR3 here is CASSPLGGNAFF. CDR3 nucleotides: TGTGCCAGCTCACCACTCGGGGGGAATGCTTTCTTT.

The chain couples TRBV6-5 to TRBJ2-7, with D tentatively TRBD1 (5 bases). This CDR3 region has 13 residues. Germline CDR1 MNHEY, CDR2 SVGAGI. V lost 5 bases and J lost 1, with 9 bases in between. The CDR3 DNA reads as TGTGCCAGCAGTCACAGGAGATCCTACGAGCAGTACTTC. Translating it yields CASSHRRSYEQYF.

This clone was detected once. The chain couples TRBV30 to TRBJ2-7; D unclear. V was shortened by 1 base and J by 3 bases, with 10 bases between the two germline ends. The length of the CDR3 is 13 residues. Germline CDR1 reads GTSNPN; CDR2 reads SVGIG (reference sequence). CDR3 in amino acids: CAWSETEIYEQYF. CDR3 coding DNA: TGTGCCTGGAGTGAAACAGAGATCTACGAGCAGTACTTC.

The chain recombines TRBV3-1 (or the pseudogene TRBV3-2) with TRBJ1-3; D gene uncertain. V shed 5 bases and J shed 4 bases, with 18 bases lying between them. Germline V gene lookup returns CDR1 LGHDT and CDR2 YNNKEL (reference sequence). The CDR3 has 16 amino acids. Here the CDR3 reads CASSSTPPGSGNTIYF. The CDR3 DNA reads TGTGCCAGCAGCTCGACCCCGCCGGGGTCAGGAAACACCATATATTTT.

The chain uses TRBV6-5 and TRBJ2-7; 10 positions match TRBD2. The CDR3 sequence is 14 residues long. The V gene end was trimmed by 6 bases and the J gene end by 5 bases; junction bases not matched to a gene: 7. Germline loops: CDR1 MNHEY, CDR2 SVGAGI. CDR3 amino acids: CASRSGTSVHEQYF. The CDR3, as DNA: TGTGCCAGCAGATCCGGGACTAGCGTACACGAGCAGTACTTC.

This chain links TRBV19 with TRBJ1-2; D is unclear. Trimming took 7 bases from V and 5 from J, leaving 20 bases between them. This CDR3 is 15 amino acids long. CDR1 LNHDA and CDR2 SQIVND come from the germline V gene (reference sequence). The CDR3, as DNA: TGTGCCAGTACCCCCCAGGCTCTCCCGGATTATGGCTACACCTTC. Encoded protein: CASTPQALPDYGYTF.

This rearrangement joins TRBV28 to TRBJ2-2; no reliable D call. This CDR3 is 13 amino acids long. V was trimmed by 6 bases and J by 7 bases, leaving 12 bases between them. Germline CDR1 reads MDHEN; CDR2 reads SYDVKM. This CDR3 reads CASSQDIGGELFF. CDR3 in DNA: TGTGCCAGCAGCCAGGATATAGGCGGGGAGCTGTTTTTT. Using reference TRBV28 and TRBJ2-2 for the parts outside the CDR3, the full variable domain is DVKVTQSSRYLVKRTGEKVFLECVQDMDHENMFWYRQDPGLGLRLIYFSYDVKMKEKGDIPEGYSVSREKKERFSLILESASTNQTSMYLCASSQDIGGELFFGEGSRLTVL.

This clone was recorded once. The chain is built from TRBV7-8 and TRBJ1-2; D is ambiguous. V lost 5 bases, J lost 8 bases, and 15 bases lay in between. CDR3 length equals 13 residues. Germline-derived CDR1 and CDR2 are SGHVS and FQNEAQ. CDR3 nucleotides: TGTGCCAGCAGCGACTCTTCCCTGGCCGGCTACACCTTC. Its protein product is CASSDSSLAGYTF.

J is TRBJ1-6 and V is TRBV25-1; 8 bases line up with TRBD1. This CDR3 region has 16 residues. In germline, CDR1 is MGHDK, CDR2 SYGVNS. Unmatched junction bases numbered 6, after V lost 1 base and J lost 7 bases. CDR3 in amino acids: CASSELGTGGNSPLHF. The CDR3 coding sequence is TGTGCCAGCAGTGAATTAGGAACAGGGGGAAATTCACCCCTCCACTTT.

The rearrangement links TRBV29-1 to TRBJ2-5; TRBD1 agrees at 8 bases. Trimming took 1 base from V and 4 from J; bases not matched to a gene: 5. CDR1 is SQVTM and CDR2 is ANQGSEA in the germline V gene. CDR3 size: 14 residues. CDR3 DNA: TGCAGCGTTGAAGGGCAGGGGGCGAGAGAGACCCAGTACTTC. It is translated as CSVEGQGARETQYF.